Described below is a single T cell receptor beta chain sequence and its context. The data stem from a study of blood T cell repertoires in COVID-19. For the study at large: PBMCs, B-cell-depleted T cells, or T cells were the source of the cDNA or gDNA that made up the material.

Clones were sequenced by immunoSEQ multiplex PCR, and TCRdb holds only the in-frame ones, with some missing. The sample lists about 210,000 clones; approximately 80% were seen once. V lost 3 bases, J lost 1 base, and 13 bases stayed unmatched. From germline, CDR1 is GTSNPN and CDR2 SVGIG (reference sequence). CDR3 length: 17 residues. Material: peripheral blood. The chain carries TRBV30 and TRBJ2-3; 7 bases agree with TRBD2. The receptor was isolated from a human donor in a cohort sampled during active COVID-19. CDR3 bases: TGTGCCTGGAGGCTCTTCATTCGGGGGGTTGGCACAGATACGCAGTATTTT. Protein: CAWRLFIRGVGTDTQYF.